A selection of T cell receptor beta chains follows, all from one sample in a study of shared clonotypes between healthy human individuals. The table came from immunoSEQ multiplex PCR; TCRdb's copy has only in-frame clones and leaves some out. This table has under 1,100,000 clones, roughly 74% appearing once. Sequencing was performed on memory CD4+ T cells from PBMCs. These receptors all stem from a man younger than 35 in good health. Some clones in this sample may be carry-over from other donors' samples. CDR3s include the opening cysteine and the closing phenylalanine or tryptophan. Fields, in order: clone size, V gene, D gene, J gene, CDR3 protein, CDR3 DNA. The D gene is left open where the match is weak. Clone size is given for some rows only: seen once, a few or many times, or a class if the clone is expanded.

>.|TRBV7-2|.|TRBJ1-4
CASSLSGGGDEKLFF
TGTGCCAGCAGCTTATCGGGAGGGGGTGATGAAAAACTGTTTTTT
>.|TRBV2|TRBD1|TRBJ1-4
CASRQGEEKLFF
TGTGCCAGCAGACAGGGGGAGGAAAAACTGTTTTTT
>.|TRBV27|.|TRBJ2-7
CASSLLGAGPRQYF
TGTGCCAGCAGTTTATTAGGGGCGGGGCCTCGGCAGTACTTC
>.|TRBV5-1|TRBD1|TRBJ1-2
CASSLNPQGAGGYTF
TGCGCCAGCAGCCTAAACCCACAGGGGGCTGGTGGCTACACCTTC
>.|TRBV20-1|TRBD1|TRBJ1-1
CSASRQGEAFF
TGCAGTGCTAGCCGACAGGGGGAAGCTTTCTTT
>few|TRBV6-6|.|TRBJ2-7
CASSPARGIVEQYF
TGTGCCAGCAGCCCTGCTAGGGGGATCGTCGAGCAGTACTTC
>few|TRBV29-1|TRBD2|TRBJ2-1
CSVGTSGYNEQFF
TGCAGCGTTGGGACTAGCGGGTACAATGAGCAGTTCTTC
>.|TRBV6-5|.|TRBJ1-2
CASSYGGQPYGYTF
TGTGCCAGCAGTTACGGCGGACAGCCCTATGGCTACACCTTC
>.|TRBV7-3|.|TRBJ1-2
CASSATQGGSGYGYTF
TGTGCCAGCAGCGCGACCCAAGGGGGAAGTGGCTATGGCTACACCTTC
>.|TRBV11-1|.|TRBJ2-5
CASSRRAAGQETQYF
TGTGCCAGCAGCCGCAGGGCAGCCGGCCAAGAGACCCAGTACTTC
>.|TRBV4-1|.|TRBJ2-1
CASSRSEGVQPSSSYNEQFF
TGCGCCAGCAGCCGTTCGGAAGGGGTACAGCCGAGCAGCTCCTACAATGAGCAGTTCTTC
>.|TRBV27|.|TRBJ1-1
CATAKPDNLMGAFF
TGTGCCACCGCAAAGCCGGACAACCTCATGGGGGCTTTCTTT
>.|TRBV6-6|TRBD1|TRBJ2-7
CAGSYADRVAEQYF
TGTGCCGGCAGTTACGCGGACAGGGTAGCCGAGCAGTACTTC
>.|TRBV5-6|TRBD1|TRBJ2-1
CASSFPGQSGPNEQFF
TGTGCCAGCAGCTTCCCGGGACAGTCGGGCCCAAATGAGCAGTTCTTC
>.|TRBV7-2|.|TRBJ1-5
CASSLDGRQQPQHF
TGTGCCAGCAGCTTAGATGGTCGGCAGCAGCCCCAGCATTTT
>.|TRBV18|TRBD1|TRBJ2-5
CASSLARGREETQYF
TGTGCCAGCTCGCTCGCCAGGGGGCGGGAAGAGACCCAGTACTTC
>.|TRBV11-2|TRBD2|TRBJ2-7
CASSLLRGAYEQYF
TGTGCCAGCAGCTTGTTGCGGGGGGCCTACGAGCAGTACTTC
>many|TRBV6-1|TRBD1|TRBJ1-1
CASSETGTGRTEAFF
TGTGCCAGCAGCGAAACGGGGACAGGGAGGACTGAAGCTTTCTTT
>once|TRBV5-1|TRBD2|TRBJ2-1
CASSFLAGGNNEQFF
TGCGCCAGCAGCTTCTTAGCGGGAGGGAACAATGAGCAGTTCTTC
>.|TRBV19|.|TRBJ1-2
CASSRYDTSDYTF
TGTGCCAGTAGCCGATATGATACAAGTGACTACACCTTC
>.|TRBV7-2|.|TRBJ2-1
CASSLVSYNEQFF
TGTGCCAGCAGCTTAGTCTCATACAATGAGCAGTTCTTC
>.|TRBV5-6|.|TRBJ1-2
CASSLAPTGPNYGYTF
TGTGCCAGCAGCTTGGCCCCCACGGGACCGAACTATGGCTACACCTTC
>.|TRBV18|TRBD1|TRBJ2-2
CASSPYRDRVGTGELFF
TGTGCCAGCTCACCCTACCGAGACAGGGTGGGCACCGGGGAGCTGTTTTTT
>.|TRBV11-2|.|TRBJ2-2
CASSLARRDTGELFF
TGTGCCAGCAGCTTAGCTCGTAGGGACACCGGGGAGCTGTTTTTT
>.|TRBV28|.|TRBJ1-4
CASSLSRRLNEKLFF
TGTGCCAGCAGTTTATCGCGGCGGCTTAATGAAAAACTGTTTTTT
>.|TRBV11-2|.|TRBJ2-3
CASSLDNILAQYF
TGTGCCAGCAGCTTAGATAACATACTTGCCCAGTATTTT
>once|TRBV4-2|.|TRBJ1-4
CASSQAGASNEKLFF
TGTGCCAGCAGCCAAGCAGGGGCTTCTAATGAAAAACTGTTTTTT
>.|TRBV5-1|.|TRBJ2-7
CASSPTGLGYEQYF
TGCGCCAGCAGCCCCACAGGGCTGGGGTACGAGCAGTACTTC
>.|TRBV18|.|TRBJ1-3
CASFSTEGNTIYF
TGTGCCAGCTTCTCCACAGAAGGAAACACCATATATTTT
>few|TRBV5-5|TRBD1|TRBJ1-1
CASSLTGVTEAFF
TGTGCCAGCAGCTTGACAGGGGTAACTGAAGCTTTCTTT
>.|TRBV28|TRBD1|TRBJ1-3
CASSYQTGIGNTIYF
TGTGCCAGCAGTTACCAGACAGGGATAGGAAACACCATATATTTT
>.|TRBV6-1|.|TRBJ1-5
CASSESHGFNQPQHF
TGTGCCAGCAGTGAATCCCACGGATTCAATCAGCCCCAGCATTTT
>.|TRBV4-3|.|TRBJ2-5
CASSQEPGAETQYF
TGCGCCAGCAGCCAAGAACCGGGGGCGGAGACCCAGTACTTC
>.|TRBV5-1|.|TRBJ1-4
CASSLFEVGTEKLFF
TGCGCCAGCAGCCTCTTTGAGGTGGGGACAGAAAAACTGTTTTTT
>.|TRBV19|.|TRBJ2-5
CASSGDALETQYF
TGTGCCAGTAGTGGGGACGCTTTAGAGACCCAGTACTTC
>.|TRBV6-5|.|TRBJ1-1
CASSGRGWIRAFF
TGTGCCAGCAGCGGAAGGGGCTGGATTAGGGCTTTCTTT
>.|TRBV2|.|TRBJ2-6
CASNPDSSGANVLTF
TGTGCCAGCAACCCCGACAGCTCTGGGGCCAACGTCCTGACTTTC
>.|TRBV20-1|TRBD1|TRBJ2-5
CSAGTGWTQYF
TGCAGTGCCGGGACAGGGTGGACCCAGTACTTC
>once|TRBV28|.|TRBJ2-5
CASSLVSFKASEGQETQYF
TGTGCCAGCAGTTTAGTTAGCTTCAAGGCTAGCGAGGGGCAAGAGACCCAGTACTTC
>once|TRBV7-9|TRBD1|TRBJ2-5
CASRDAGGQETQYF
TGTGCCAGCAGGGACGCAGGGGGCCAAGAGACCCAGTACTTC
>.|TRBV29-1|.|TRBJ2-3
CSVEESIPSTDTQYF
TGCAGCGTTGAAGAAAGCATTCCTAGCACAGATACGCAGTATTTT
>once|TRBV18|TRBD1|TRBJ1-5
CASSPTGMSQPQHF
TGTGCCAGCTCGCCGACAGGGATGTCTCAGCCCCAGCATTTT